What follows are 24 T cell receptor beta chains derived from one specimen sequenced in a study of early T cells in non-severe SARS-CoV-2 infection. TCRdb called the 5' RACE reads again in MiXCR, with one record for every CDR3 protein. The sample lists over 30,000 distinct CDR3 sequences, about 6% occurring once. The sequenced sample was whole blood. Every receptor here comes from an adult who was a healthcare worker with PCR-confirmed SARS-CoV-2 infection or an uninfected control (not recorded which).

Here the CDR3 reads CASAQRTAQGGTQYF. DNA of the CDR3: TGTGCTAGTGCTCAACGTACGGCGCAGGGAGGGACCCAGTACTTC. J is TRBJ2-5 and V is TRBV12-5; a weak D match, TRBD2 (6 bases). This CDR3 has 15 amino acids. V gave up 7 bases and J gave up 7 bases, with 22 bases separating them. The germline CDR1 and CDR2 sequences are LGHNT and FRNRAP.

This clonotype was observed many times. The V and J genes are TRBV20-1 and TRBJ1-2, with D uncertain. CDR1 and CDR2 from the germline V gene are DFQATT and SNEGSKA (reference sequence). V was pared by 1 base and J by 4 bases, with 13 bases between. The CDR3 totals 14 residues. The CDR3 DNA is TGCAGTGCTAGAGCGGCCAGTCAAAGCTATGGCTACACCTTC. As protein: CSARAASQSYGYTF.

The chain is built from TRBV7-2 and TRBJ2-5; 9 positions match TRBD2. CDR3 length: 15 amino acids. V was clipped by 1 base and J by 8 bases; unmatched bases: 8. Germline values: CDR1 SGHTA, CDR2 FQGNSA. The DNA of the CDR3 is TGTGCCAGCAGCTTAGAGTTAGCGGGGGCTGCAACCCAGTACTTC. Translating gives CASSLELAGAATQYF.

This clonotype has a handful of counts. CDR3 amino acids: CASSPSGQGKSPLHF. CDR3 in DNA: TGCGCCAGCAGCCCCTCCGGACAGGGAAAATCACCCCTCCACTTT. The chain combines TRBV5-1 with TRBJ1-6, with 8 bases identical to TRBD1. Germline CDR1 reads SGHRS; CDR2 reads YFSETQ. The CDR3 extends over 15 amino acids. The V gene end was trimmed by 4 bases and the J gene end by 10 bases; junction bases not matched to a gene: 10.

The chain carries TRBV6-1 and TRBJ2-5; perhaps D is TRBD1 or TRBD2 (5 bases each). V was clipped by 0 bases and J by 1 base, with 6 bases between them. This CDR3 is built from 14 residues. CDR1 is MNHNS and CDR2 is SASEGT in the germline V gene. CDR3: CASSEAGGQETQYF. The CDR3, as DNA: TGTGCCAGCAGTGAAGCTGGGGGCCAAGAGACCCAGTACTTC.

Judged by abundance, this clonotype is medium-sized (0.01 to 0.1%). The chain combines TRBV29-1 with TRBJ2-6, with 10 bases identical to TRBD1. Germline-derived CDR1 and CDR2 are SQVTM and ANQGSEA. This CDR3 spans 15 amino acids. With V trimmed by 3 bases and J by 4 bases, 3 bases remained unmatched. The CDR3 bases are TGCAGCGTTGAGGGACAGGGGAACGGGGCCAACGTCCTGACTTTC. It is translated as CSVEGQGNGANVLTF. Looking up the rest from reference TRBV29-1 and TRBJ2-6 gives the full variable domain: SAVISQKPSRDICQRGTSLTIQCQVDSQVTMMFWYRQQPGQSLTLIATANQGSEATYESGFVIDKFPISRPNLTFSTLTVSNMSPEDSSIYLCSVEGQGNGANVLTFGAGSRLTVL.

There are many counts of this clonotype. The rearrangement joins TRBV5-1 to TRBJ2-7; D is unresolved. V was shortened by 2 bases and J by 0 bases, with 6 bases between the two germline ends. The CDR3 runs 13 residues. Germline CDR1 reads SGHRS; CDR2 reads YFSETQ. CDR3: CASSFGLSYEQYF. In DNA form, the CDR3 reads TGCGCCAGCAGCTTTGGCCTCTCCTACGAGCAGTACTTC.

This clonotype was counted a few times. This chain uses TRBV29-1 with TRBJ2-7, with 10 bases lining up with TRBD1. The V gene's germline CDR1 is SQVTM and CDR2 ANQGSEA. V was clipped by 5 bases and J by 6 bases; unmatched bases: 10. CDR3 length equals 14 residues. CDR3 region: CSVRSDGTGVEQYF. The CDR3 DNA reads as TGCAGCGTTCGTAGTGACGGGACAGGGGTCGAGCAGTACTTC.

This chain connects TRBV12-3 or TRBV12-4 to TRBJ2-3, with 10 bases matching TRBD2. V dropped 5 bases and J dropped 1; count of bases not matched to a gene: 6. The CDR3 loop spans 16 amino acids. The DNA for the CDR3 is TGTGCCAGCAGTCCCCTAGCGGGGGTCGGCACAGATACGCAGTATTTT. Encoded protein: CASSPLAGVGTDTQYF.

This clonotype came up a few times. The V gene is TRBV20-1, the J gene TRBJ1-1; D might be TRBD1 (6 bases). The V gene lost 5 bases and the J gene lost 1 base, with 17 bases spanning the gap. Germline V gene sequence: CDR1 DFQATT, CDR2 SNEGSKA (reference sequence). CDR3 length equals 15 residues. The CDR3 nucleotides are TGCAGTGCTTGGGTCCCGGACAGCGAGAACACTGAAGCTTTCTTT. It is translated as CSAWVPDSENTEAFF.

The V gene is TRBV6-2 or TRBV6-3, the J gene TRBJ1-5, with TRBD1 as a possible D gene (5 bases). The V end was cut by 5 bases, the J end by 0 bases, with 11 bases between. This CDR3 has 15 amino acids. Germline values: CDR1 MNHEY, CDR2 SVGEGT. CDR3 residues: CASSKQEYSNQPQHF. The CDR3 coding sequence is TGTGCCAGCAGTAAACAGGAATATAGCAATCAGCCCCAGCATTTT.

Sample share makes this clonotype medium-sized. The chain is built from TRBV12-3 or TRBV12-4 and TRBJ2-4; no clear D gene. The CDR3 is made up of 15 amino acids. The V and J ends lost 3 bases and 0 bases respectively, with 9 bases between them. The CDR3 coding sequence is TGTGCCAGCAGTTTCTCCGCTCCAGCCAAAAACATTCAGTACTTC. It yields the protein CASSFSAPAKNIQYF.

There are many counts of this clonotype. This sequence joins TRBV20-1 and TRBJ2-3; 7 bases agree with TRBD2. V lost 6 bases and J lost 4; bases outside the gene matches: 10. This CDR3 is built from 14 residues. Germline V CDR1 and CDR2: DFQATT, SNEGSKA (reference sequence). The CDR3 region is CSAHLTSDPDTQYF. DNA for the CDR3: TGCAGTGCCCATCTCACTAGCGATCCAGATACGCAGTATTTT.

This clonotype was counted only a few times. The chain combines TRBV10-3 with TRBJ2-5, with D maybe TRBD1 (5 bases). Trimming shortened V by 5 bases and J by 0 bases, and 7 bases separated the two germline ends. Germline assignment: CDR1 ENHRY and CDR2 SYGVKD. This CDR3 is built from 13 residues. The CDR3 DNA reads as TGTGCCATCAGTTCGACAGACCAAGAGACCCAGTACTTC. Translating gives CAISSTDQETQYF.

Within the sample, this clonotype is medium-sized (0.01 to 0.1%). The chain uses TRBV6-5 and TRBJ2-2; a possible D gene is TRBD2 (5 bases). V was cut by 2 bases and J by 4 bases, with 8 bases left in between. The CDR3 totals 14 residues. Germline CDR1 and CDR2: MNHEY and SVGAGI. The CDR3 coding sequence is TGTGCCAGCAGTTACCAAGGACTCACCGGGGAGCTGTTTTTT. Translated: CASSYQGLTGELFF.

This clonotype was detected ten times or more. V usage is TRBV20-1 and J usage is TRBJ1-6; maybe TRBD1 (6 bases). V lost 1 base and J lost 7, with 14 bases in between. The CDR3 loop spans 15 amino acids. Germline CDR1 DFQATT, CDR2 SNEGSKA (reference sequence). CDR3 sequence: CSARVGGSENSPLHF. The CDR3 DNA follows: TGCAGTGCTAGAGTCGGGGGCTCCGAGAATTCACCCCTCCACTTT.

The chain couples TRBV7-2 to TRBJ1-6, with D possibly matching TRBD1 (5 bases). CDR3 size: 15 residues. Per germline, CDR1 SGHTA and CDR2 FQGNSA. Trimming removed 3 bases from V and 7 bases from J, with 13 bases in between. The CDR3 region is CASSFQGPKNSPLHF. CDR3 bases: TGTGCCAGCAGCTTCCAGGGCCCGAAAAATTCACCCCTCCACTTT.

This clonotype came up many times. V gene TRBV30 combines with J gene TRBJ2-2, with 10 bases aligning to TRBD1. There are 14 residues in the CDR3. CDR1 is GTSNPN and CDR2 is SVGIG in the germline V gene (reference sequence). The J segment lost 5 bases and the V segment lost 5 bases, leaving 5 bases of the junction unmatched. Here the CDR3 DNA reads TGTGCCTGGCAGGGACAGGGGTGGACCGGGGAGCTGTTTTTT. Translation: CAWQGQGWTGELFF.

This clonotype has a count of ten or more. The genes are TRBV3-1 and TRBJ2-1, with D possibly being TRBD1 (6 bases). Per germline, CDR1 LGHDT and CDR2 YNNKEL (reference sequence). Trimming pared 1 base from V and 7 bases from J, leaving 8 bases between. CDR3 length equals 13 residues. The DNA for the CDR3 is TGTGCCAGCAGCCAAGTGAGGGGGAATGAGCAGTTCTTC. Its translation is CASSQVRGNEQFF.

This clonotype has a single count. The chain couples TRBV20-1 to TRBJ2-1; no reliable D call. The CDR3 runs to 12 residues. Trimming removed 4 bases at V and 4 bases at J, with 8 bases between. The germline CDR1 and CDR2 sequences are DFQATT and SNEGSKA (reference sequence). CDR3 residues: CSAKAPYNEQFF. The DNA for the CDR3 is TGCAGTGCTAAAGCTCCATACAATGAGCAGTTCTTC.

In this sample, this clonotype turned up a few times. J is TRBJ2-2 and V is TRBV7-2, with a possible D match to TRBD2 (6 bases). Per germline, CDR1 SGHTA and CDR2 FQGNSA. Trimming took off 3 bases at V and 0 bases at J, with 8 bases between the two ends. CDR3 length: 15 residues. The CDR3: CASSFGRSNTGELFF. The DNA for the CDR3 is TGTGCCAGCAGCTTCGGGAGATCGAACACCGGGGAGCTGTTTTTT.

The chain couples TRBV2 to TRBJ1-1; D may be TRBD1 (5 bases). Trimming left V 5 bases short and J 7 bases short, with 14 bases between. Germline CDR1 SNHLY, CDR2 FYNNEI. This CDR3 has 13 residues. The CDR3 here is CASSPDSTNEAFF. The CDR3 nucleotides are TGTGCCAGCAGTCCCGACAGCACAAATGAAGCTTTCTTT.

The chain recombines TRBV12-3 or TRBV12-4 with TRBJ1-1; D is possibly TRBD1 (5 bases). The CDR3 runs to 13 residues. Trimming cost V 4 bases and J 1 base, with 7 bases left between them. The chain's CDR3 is CASSWGGNTEAFF. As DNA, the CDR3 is TGTGCCAGCAGTTGGGGGGGGAACACTGAAGCTTTCTTT.

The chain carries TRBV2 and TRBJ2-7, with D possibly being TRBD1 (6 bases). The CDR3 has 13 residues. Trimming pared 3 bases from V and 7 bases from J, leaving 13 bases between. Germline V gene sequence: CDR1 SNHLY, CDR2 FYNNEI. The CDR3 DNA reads TGTGCCAGCAGTGATTTGGGGGCCCGGGAGCAGTACTTC. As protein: CASSDLGAREQYF.